The 14 T cell receptor beta chains given below trace back to one sample, sequenced in a study of shared clonotypes between healthy human individuals (dated by TCRdb to 2020 to 2021). CD8 naive samples were CD45RO-negative cells positively selected for CCR7, giving a CD45RA+CCR7+ population that excluded TemRA cells. The method behind the library was the immunoSEQ multiplex PCR assay. TCRdb carries this immuneACCESS record with in-frame sequences only. Its versions omit some clonotypes, under half of them owing to an unresolved V gene in the studies checked, with the rest unexplained. Across this sample there are some 2,100,000 clones, with just over 90% seen only once. The ten largest clones take up 1.5% to 2% of the sample. The sequenced material came from naive CD8+ T cells from PBMCs. The meaning of the sample's cell subset or site label: CD45RA+CCR7+. These receptors all come from a man aged 18-30 years in good health. Some clones in this sample may be carry-over from other donors' samples.

The chain carries TRBV4-2 and TRBJ2-3, with TRBD1 as a possible D gene (5 bases). The CDR3 totals 15 residues. Germline V lookup: CDR1 LGHNA, CDR2 YNFKEQ. V was pared by 3 bases and J by 3 bases, with 13 bases between. In nucleotides, the CDR3 is TGTGCCAGCAGCCATCTAGGGGATTCAACAGATACGCAGTATTTT. Translated, it gives CASSHLGDSTDTQYF.

The chain combines TRBV12-2 with TRBJ1-2. TRBV12-2 is a pseudogene. CDR3 size: 14 residues. CDR3: CASRSAVATDGYTF. The CDR3 DNA is TGTGCAAGTCGCTCAGCGGTGGCAACGGATGGCTACACCTTC.

V and J are TRBV7-9 and TRBJ1-1; no clear D. Looked up from germline, CDR1 is SEHNR and CDR2 is FQNEAQ (reference sequence). The V end was cut by 6 bases, the J end by 2 bases, with 10 bases between. The CDR3 has 13 residues. The CDR3 here is CASRGRGNTEAFF. CDR3 coding DNA: TGTGCCAGCAGAGGGCGAGGTAACACTGAAGCTTTCTTT.

This clone was detected a few times. J is TRBJ1-1 and V is TRBV14; 7 nucleotides match TRBD1. CDR1 and CDR2 (germline): SGHDN, FVKESK. The trim removed 1 base at V and 4 bases at J, leaving 3 bases unmatched. The CDR3 has 14 amino acids. The CDR3 sequence is CASSQVAGGTEAFF. CDR3 coding DNA: TGTGCCAGCAGCCAAGTTGCAGGGGGCACTGAAGCTTTCTTT.

This chain joins TRBV30 and TRBJ1-2; weak D call: TRBD1 (6 bases). With 3 bases removed from V and 4 bases from J, the gap between germline ends came to 24 bases. CDR3 length equals 17 residues. The germline V gene has CDR1 GTSNPN and CDR2 SVGIG (reference sequence). The CDR3 DNA sequence: TGTGCCTGGAGCAAAATGGGGGCGGCAGGAGGAGGCTATGGCTACACCTTC. Translated, it gives CAWSKMGAAGGGYGYTF.

This chain connects TRBV5-8 to TRBJ1-5; D gene uncertain. Trimming pared 0 bases from V and 0 bases from J, leaving 7 bases between. CDR3 length: 15 amino acids. The germline V gene has CDR1 SGHTS and CDR2 YDEGEE. The CDR3 bases are TGTGCCAGCAGCTTGGACTCATATAGCAATCAGCCCCAGCATTTT. This codes for CASSLDSYSNQPQHF. The entire variable domain, with the rest obtained from reference TRBV5-8 and TRBJ1-5, is as follows: EAGVTQSPTHLIKTRGQQATLRCSPISGHTSVYWYQQALGLGLQFLLWYDEGEERNRGNFPPRFSGRQFPNYSSELNVNALELEDSALYLCASSLDSYSNQPQHFGDGTRLSIL.

V is TRBV6-5 and J is TRBJ2-7; 7 nucleotides align to TRBD2. Germline V gene lookup returns CDR1 MNHEY and CDR2 SVGAGI. This CDR3 has 14 residues. The ends lost 11 bases at V and 4 bases at J; junction bases unmatched: 14. The CDR3 loop is CAGWAGTTKYEQYF. CDR3 sequence (DNA): TGTGCCGGTTGGGCCGGGACTACGAAGTACGAGCAGTACTTC.

J is TRBJ2-3 and V is TRBV5-1, with a tentative D call TRBD1 (6 bases). The CDR3 has 19 residues. Trimming removed 5 bases from V and 0 bases from J, with 25 bases in between. Germline assignment: CDR1 SGHRS and CDR2 YFSETQ. The DNA for the CDR3 is TGCGCCAGCAGATGGGGGCAGCGGCTACCTAGATCTAGCACAGATACGCAGTATTTT. Translated, it gives CASRWGQRLPRSSTDTQYF.

The chain links TRBV27 to TRBJ2-5, with 8 bases that match TRBD2. Germline CDR1 is MNHEY and CDR2 is SMNVEV (reference sequence). Losses at the gene ends were 6 bases for V and 5 bases for J; bases not matched to a gene: 14. The CDR3 length is 16 residues. CDR3 amino acids: CASSPRGLVRSETQYF. DNA of the CDR3: TGTGCCAGCAGCCCCCGGGGACTAGTCAGGTCGGAGACCCAGTACTTC.

The rearrangement links TRBV21-1 to TRBJ2-3; TRBD2 reflects the table's D call only, with no check against the DNA. TRBV21-1 is a pseudogene. The CDR3 spans 14 residues. The CDR3 loop is CASSKGGNPDTQYF. DNA of the CDR3: TGTGCCAGCAGCAAGGGAGGGAACCCAGATACGCAGTATTTT.

The chain is built from TRBV19 and TRBJ1-5; TRBD1 is a possible D gene (6 bases). The CDR3 spans 14 residues. The V gene lost 1 base and the J gene lost 6 bases, with 10 bases spanning the gap. CDR1 LNHDA and CDR2 SQIVND come from the germline V gene (reference sequence). The CDR3 protein is CASSIGGAIQPQHF. The CDR3 DNA reads as TGTGCCAGTAGTATAGGGGGGGCTATTCAGCCCCAGCATTTT. The whole variable domain, remainder taken from reference TRBV19 and TRBJ1-5, is DGGITQSPKYLFRKEGQNVTLSCEQNLNHDAMYWYRQDPGQGLRLIYYSQIVNDFQKGDIAEGYSVSREKKESFPLTVTSAQKNPTAFYLCASSIGGAIQPQHFGDGTRLSIL.

Notes on this clone: Other nucleotide sequences from this sample produce the same CDR3. V and J are TRBV6-5 and TRBJ1-2, with 7 bases identical to TRBD1. The length of the CDR3 is 13 residues. Germline V lookup: CDR1 MNHEY, CDR2 SVGAGI. With V trimmed by 5 bases and J by 2 bases, 2 bases remained unmatched. The CDR3 region is CASSPTGNYGYTF. The CDR3, as DNA: TGTGCCAGCAGTCCGACAGGGAACTATGGCTACACCTTC.

This CDR3 reads CASSLGQTSGTSGSYEQYF. In DNA, the CDR3 is TGTGCCAGCAGCTTAGGCCAAACGTCCGGGACTAGCGGATCCTACGAGCAGTACTTC. This sequence joins TRBV7-7 and TRBJ2-7, with 11 bases identical to TRBD2. The CDR3 is 19 amino acids. Germline CDR1 SSHAT, CDR2 FNYEAQ (reference sequence). V lost 1 base to trimming and J lost 1 base; unmatched junction nucleotides: 12.

V is TRBV7-2 and J is TRBJ2-3, with D perhaps TRBD1 (6 bases). Germline CDR1 is SGHTA and CDR2 is FQGNSA. The CDR3 contains 16 residues. V was pared by 3 bases and J by 0 bases, with 13 bases between. The CDR3 sequence: CASSLGAVGSTDTQYF. As DNA, the CDR3 is TGTGCCAGCAGCTTGGGGGCGGTCGGGAGCACAGATACGCAGTATTTT.